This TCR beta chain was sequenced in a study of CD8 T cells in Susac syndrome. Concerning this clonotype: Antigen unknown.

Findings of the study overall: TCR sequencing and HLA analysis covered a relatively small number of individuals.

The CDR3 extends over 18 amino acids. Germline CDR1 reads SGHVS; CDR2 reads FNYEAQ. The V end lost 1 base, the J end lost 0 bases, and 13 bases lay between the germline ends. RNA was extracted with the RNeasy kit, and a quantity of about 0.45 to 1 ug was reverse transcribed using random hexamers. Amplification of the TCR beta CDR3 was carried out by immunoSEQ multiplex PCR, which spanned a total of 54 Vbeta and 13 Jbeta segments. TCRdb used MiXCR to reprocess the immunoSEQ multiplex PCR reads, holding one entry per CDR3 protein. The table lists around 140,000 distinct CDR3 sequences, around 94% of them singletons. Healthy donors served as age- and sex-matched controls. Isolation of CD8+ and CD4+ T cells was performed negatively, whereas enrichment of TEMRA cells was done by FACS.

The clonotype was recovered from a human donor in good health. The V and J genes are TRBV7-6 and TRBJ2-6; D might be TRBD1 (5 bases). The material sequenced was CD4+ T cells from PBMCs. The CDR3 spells CASSLVAGHYSGANVLTF. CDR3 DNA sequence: TGTGCCAGCAGCTTAGTAGCAGGGCATTACTCTGGGGCCAACGTCCTGACTTTC. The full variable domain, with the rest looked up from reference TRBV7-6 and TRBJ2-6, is GAGVSQSPRYKVTKRGQDVALRCDPISGHVSLYWYRQALGQGPEFLTYFNYEAQQDKSGLPNDRFSAERPEGSISTLTIQRTEQRDSAMYRCASSLVAGHYSGANVLTFGAGSRLTVL.